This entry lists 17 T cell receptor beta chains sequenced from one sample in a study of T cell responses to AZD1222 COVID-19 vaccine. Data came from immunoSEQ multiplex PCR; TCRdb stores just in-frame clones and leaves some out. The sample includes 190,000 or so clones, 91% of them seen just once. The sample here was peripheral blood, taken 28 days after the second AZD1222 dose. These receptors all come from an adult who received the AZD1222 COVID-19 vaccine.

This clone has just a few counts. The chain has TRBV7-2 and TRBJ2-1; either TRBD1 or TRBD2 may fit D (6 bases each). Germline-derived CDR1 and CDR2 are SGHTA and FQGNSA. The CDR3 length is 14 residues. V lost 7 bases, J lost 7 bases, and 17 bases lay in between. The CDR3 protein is CASNPRGAINEQFF. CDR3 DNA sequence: TGTGCCAGCAACCCAAGGGGGGCGATAAATGAGCAGTTCTTC.

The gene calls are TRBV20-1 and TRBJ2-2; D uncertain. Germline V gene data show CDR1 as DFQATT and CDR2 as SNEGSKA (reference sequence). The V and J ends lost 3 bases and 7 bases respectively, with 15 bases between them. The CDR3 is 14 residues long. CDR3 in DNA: TGCAGTGCTAGTAACAACGGGCGGAACGGGGAGCTGTTTTTT. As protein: CSASNNGRNGELFF.

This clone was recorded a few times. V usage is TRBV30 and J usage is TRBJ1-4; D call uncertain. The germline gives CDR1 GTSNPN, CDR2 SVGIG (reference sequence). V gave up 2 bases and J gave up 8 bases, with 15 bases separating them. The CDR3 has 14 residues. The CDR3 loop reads CAWSPGVAVEKLFF. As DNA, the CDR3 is TGTGCCTGGAGTCCTGGGGTAGCTGTGGAAAAACTGTTTTTT.

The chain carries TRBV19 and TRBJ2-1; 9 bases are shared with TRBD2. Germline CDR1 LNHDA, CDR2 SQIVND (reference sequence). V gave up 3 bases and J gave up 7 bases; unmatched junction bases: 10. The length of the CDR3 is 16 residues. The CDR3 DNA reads TGTGCCAGTAGTATCCCCACAGCGGGGGGAAGGAATGAGCAGTTCTTC. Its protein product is CASSIPTAGGRNEQFF.

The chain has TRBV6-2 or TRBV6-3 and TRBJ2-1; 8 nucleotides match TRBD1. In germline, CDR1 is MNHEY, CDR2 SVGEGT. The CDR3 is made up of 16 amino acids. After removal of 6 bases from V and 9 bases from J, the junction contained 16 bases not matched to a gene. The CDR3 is CASSHPADRVFGEQFF. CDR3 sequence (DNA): TGTGCCAGCAGCCACCCCGCGGACAGGGTCTTCGGTGAGCAGTTCTTC.

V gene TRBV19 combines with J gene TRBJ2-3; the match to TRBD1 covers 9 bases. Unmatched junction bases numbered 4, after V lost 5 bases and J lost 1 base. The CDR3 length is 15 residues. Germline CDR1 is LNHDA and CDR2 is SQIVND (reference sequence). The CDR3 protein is CASSQTGGGTDTQYF. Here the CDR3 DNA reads TGTGCCAGTAGTCAGACAGGGGGTGGCACAGATACGCAGTATTTT.

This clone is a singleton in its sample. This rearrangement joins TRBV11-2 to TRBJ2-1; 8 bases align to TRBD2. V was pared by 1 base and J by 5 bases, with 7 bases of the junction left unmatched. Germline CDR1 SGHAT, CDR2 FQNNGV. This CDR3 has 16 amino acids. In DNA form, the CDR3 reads TGTGCCAGCAGCTTAGGCCCAGCGGGAGTGAACAATGAGCAGTTCTTC. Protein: CASSLGPAGVNNEQFF.

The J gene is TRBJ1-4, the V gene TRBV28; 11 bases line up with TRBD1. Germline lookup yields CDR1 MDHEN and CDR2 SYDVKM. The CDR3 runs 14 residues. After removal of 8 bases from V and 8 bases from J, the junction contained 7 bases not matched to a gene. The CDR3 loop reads CASSGQGAGEKLFF. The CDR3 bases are TGTGCCAGCTCCGGACAGGGGGCCGGGGAAAAACTGTTTTTT.

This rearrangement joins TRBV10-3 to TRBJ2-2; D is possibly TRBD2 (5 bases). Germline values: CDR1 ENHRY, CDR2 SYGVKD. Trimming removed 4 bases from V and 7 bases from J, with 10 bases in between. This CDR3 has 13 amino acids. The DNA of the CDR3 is TGTGCCATCAGTGTGGAGGATGGCGGGGAGCTGTTTTTT. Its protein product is CAISVEDGGELFF.

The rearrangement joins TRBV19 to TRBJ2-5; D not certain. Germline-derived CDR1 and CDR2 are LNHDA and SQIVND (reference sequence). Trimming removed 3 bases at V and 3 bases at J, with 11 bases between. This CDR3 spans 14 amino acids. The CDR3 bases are TGTGCCAGTAGTATTAGGCTAGTGAAAGAGACCCAGTACTTC. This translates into CASSIRLVKETQYF.

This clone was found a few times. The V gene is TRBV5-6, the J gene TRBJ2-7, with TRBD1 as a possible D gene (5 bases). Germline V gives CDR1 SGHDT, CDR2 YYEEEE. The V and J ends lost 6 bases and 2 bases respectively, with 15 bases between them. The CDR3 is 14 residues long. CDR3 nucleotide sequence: TGTGCCAGCACAAAAGGGGTTCGCACCTACGAGCAGTACTTC. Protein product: CASTKGVRTYEQYF.

CDR3: CASSPRGGRALKQETQYF. The CDR3 DNA reads as TGTGCCAGCTCACCACGGGGCGGGAGGGCCCTGAAACAAGAGACCCAGTACTTC. The gene calls are TRBV18 and TRBJ2-5, with 9 bases identical to TRBD2. The germline V gene has CDR1 KGHSH and CDR2 LQKENI. V was pared by 1 base and J by 2 bases, with 11 bases of the junction left unmatched. This CDR3 is 18 amino acids long.

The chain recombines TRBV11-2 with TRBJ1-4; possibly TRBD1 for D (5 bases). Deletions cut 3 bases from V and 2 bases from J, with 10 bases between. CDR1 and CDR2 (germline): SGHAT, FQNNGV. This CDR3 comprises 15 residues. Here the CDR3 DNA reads TGTGCCAGCAGCTTGGGCCGGGACACTAATGAAAAACTGTTTTTT. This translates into CASSLGRDTNEKLFF.

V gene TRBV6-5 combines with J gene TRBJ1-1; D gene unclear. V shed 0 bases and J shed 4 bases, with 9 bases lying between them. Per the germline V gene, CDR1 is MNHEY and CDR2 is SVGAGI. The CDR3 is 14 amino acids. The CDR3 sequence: CASSYSGGGTEAFF. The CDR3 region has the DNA TGTGCCAGCAGTTACTCGGGCGGTGGCACTGAAGCTTTCTTT.

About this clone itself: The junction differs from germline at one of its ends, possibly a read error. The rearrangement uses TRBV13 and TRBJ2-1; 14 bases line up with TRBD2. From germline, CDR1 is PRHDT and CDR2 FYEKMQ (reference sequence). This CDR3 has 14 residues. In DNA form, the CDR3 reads TGTGCCAGCACCCGACTAGCGGGAGGGCCGGAGCCGTTCTTC. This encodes CASTRLAGGPEPFF.

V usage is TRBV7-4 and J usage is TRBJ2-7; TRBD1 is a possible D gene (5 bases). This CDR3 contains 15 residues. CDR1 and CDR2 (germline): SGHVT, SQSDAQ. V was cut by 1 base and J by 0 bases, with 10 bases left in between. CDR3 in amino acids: CASSLEQVSSYEQYF. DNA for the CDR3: TGTGCCAGCAGCTTAGAACAGGTTAGCTCCTACGAGCAGTACTTC.

The CDR3 sequence: CASSSNTVDTQYF. CDR3 coding DNA: TGTGCCAGCAGCTCAAACACCGTAGATACGCAGTATTTT. The chain uses TRBV9 and TRBJ2-3; D call uncertain. Germline lookup yields CDR1 SGDLS and CDR2 YYNGEE. V lost 4 bases to trimming and J lost 5 bases, with 11 bases between them. The CDR3 loop spans 13 amino acids.